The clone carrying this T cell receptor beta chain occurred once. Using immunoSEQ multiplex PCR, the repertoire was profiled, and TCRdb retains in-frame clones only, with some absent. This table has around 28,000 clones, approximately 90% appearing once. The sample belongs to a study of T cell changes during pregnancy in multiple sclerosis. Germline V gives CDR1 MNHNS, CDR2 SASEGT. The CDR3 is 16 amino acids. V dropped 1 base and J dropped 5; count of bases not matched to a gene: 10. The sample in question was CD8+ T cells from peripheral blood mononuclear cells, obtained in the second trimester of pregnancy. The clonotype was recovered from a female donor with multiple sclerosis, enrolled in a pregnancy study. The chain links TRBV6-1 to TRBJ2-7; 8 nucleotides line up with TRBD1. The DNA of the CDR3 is TGTGCCAGCAGTGAAGTAATGGCAGGGGGCCGAAACGAGCAGTACTTC. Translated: CASSEVMAGGRNEQYF.